The 23 T cell receptor beta chains below were found in one sample sequenced in a study of cytomegalovirus exposure and HLA in healthy donors. The PCR contained 60 Vbeta and 13 Jbeta primers. Clones were read by immunoSEQ multiplex PCR, and TCRdb kept only the in-frame ones, dropping some. The sample has about 150,000 clones; roughly 85% are singletons. Sequences were obtained from PBMCs. These receptors were collected from a male donor in good health and CMV-seronegative.

V and J are TRBV19 and TRBJ2-7, with 12 nucleotides matching TRBD2. Germline CDR1 is LNHDA and CDR2 is SQIVND (reference sequence). V gave up 2 bases and J gave up 11 bases; unmatched junction bases: 13. The CDR3 consists of 16 residues. CDR3 in amino acids: CASSIKVRTSGTLEYF. DNA for the CDR3: TGTGCCAGTAGTATAAAAGTCAGGACTAGCGGGACCCTAGAGTACTTC.

The rearrangement uses TRBV7-9 and TRBJ2-1; 7 bases map to TRBD1. The CDR3 runs to 15 residues. From germline, CDR1 is SEHNR and CDR2 FQNEAQ (reference sequence). With 1 base clipped from V and 6 bases from J, the junction kept 6 bases outside the gene matches. In DNA form, the CDR3 reads TGTGCCAGCAGCTTAGGGCAGGGGGTAAGCAATGAGCAGTTCTTC. Amino acids: CASSLGQGVSNEQFF.

This clone has only a few counts. The V call is TRBV6-6, the J call TRBJ2-1; 8 bases fit TRBD2. CDR1 is MNHNY, CDR2 SVGAGI, per germline (reference sequence). V trimming: 2 bases; J trimming: 8 bases; junction bases outside the gene matches: 8. CDR3 length equals 15 residues. CDR3 in DNA: TGTGCCAGCAGTTACAGTTCGGGAGGGGGGCATGAGCAGTTCTTC. Its translation: CASSYSSGGGHEQFF.

J is TRBJ2-7 and V is TRBV28; TRBD1 agrees at 10 bases. This CDR3 region has 16 residues. The trim removed 4 bases at V and 3 bases at J, leaving 9 bases unmatched. CDR1 and CDR2 (germline): MDHEN, SYDVKM. This chain's CDR3 is CASSSYGTGADYEQYF. In nucleotides, the CDR3 is TGTGCCAGCAGTTCCTACGGGACAGGGGCAGACTACGAGCAGTACTTC.

The V and J genes are TRBV15 and TRBJ2-2, with TRBD2 identical over 12 bases. After removal of 5 bases from V and 4 bases from J, the junction contained 8 bases not matched to a gene. The CDR3 extends over 17 amino acids. Germline V lookup: CDR1 LNHNV, CDR2 YYDKDF (reference sequence). CDR3 loop: CATSGGGLAGFTGELFF. The CDR3 nucleotides read TGTGCCACCAGCGGGGGAGGACTAGCGGGGTTCACCGGGGAGCTGTTTTTT.

J is TRBJ2-5 and V is TRBV7-8; possibly TRBD1 for D (5 bases). The germline V and J ends were trimmed by 5 bases and 4 bases, with 14 bases remaining between them. CDR1 and CDR2 from the germline V gene are SGHVS and FQNEAQ. The CDR3 is 14 amino acids. This chain's CDR3 is CASSLSVQGETQYF. CDR3 bases: TGTGCCAGCAGCCTATCGGTCCAGGGAGAGACCCAGTACTTC.

The chain is built from TRBV5-4 and TRBJ2-7, with 7 bases identical to TRBD2. The CDR3 runs 16 residues. Looked up from germline, CDR1 is SGHNT and CDR2 is YYREEE (reference sequence). Losses at the gene ends were 4 bases for V and 6 bases for J; bases not matched to a gene: 16. The CDR3 bases are TGTGCCAGCAGCCTCAACCTCGCGGGGAGGGTGGGCGAGCAGTACTTC. Its protein product is CASSLNLAGRVGEQYF.

With regard to this clone: This CDR3 is also generated by other DNA sequences in the sample. The V call is TRBV6-6, the J call TRBJ1-5; TRBD1 matches at 10 bases. The germline CDR1 and CDR2 sequences are MNHNY and SVGAGI (reference sequence). CDR3 size: 14 residues. With V trimmed by 5 bases and J by 4 bases, 2 bases remained unmatched. In nucleotides, the CDR3 is TGTGCCAGCAGTAGGGACAGGGGAAATCAGCCCCAGCATTTT. Residues: CASSRDRGNQPQHF.

J is TRBJ1-2 and V is TRBV21-1. TRBV21-1 is classified as a pseudogene. This CDR3 has 14 amino acids. The CDR3 bases are TGTGCCAGCAGCAAAGAGGAGGGATACTATGGCTACACCTTC. Translation gives CASSKEEGYYGYTF.

V gene TRBV28 combines with J gene TRBJ2-7; 10 positions agree with TRBD2. Germline CDR1 reads MDHEN; CDR2 reads SYDVKM. V lost 6 bases and J lost 2; bases outside the gene matches: 7. This CDR3 region has 15 residues. The CDR3 sequence: CASSLTSGSTYEQYF. The CDR3, as DNA: TGTGCCAGCAGCCTGACTAGCGGGTCAACCTACGAGCAGTACTTC.

This clone was found a few times. The chain is built from TRBV27 and TRBJ2-7, with D possibly matching TRBD1 (6 bases). Per germline, CDR1 MNHEY and CDR2 SMNVEV (reference sequence). The CDR3 totals 14 residues. The V and J ends lost 4 bases and 0 bases respectively, with 10 bases between them. CDR3 coding DNA: TGTGCCAGCAGTTCCCCAGGGGCCTCCTACGAGCAGTACTTC. Translation gives CASSSPGASYEQYF.

V is TRBV28 and J is TRBJ2-7; a possible D gene is TRBD1 (5 bases). V lost 5 bases to trimming and J lost 7 bases, with 18 bases between them. The CDR3 has 14 amino acids. Germline V gene lookup returns CDR1 MDHEN and CDR2 SYDVKM. CDR3 protein: CASSPQGNAGEQYF. In DNA form, the CDR3 reads TGTGCCAGCAGTCCGCAGGGAAATGCCGGGGAGCAGTACTTC.

DNA for the CDR3: TGTGCCACCAGCAGATCAGGTGGGGAAAAACTGTTTTTT. This codes for CATSRSGGEKLFF. V is TRBV15 and J is TRBJ1-4; D remains unclear. The CDR3 runs 13 residues. The V end lost 2 bases, the J end lost 8 bases, and 9 bases lay between the germline ends. CDR1 is LNHNV and CDR2 is YYDKDF in the germline V gene (reference sequence).

The gene calls are TRBV14 and TRBJ2-7; D is possibly TRBD1 (5 bases). Germline V gene lookup returns CDR1 SGHDN and CDR2 FVKESK. Trimming removed 1 base from V and 0 bases from J, with 7 bases in between. The CDR3 spans 14 residues. The CDR3 DNA follows: TGTGCCAGCAGCCAAGGCAGGGTCTCCTACGAGCAGTACTTC. Its translation: CASSQGRVSYEQYF.

The CDR3 loop reads CASSQDARINNEQFF. For the CDR3, the DNA is TGCGCCAGCAGCCAAGATGCGCGTATTAACAATGAGCAGTTCTTC. The V call is TRBV4-1, the J call TRBJ2-1; D unresolved. CDR3 length: 15 residues. CDR1 and CDR2 (germline): MGHRA, YSYEKL. V was clipped by 0 bases and J by 5 bases, with 11 bases between them.

The CDR3 here is CASSPGTSGNVNEQFF. The CDR3 region has the DNA TGTGCCAGCAGCCCCGGGACTAGCGGGAACGTCAATGAGCAGTTCTTC. The chain has TRBV7-2 and TRBJ2-1; 13 bases map to TRBD2. The germline V gene encodes CDR1 SGHTA and CDR2 FQGNSA. The CDR3 is made up of 16 amino acids. The junction had 7 bases not matched to a gene; V was cut back by 5 bases and J by 6 bases.

This clone came up once. The rearrangement links TRBV27 to TRBJ1-4; possibly TRBD1 for D (6 bases). This CDR3 has 13 residues. Germline CDR1 MNHEY, CDR2 SMNVEV (reference sequence). V lost 5 bases, J lost 8 bases, and 12 bases lay in between. In nucleotides, the CDR3 is TGTGCCAGCAGTAAACAGGGAGAGGAAAAACTGTTTTTT. Amino acid sequence: CASSKQGEEKLFF.

This clone has just a few counts. The gene calls are TRBV7-9 and TRBJ2-1; 13 bases line up with TRBD2. After removal of 2 bases from V and 9 bases from J, the junction contained 4 bases not matched to a gene. This CDR3 is 15 amino acids long. Germline V gene lookup returns CDR1 SEHNR and CDR2 FQNEAQ (reference sequence). DNA of the CDR3: TGTGCCAGCAGCTTAACTAGCGGGAGGGCCGGTGAGCAGTTCTTC. It yields the protein CASSLTSGRAGEQFF.

The CDR3 nucleotides are TGTGCCAGCAGCAAGGACAGGGTCTATGGCTACACCTTC. Amino acids: CASSKDRVYGYTF. The V call is TRBV11-2, the J call TRBJ1-2; TRBD1 aligns across 8 bases. Germline CDR1 is SGHAT and CDR2 is FQNNGV. V lost 5 bases and J lost 4; bases outside the gene matches: 3. This CDR3 comprises 13 residues. The whole variable domain, remainder taken from reference TRBV11-2 and TRBJ1-2, is EAGVAQSPRYKIIEKRQSVAFWCNPISGHATLYWYQQILGQGPKLLIQFQNNGVVDDSQLPKDRFSAERLKGVDSTLKIQPAKLEDSAVYLCASSKDRVYGYTFGSGTRLTVV.

The chain recombines TRBV28 with TRBJ1-1; 8 bases map to TRBD1. In germline, CDR1 is MDHEN, CDR2 SYDVKM. The CDR3 has 14 residues. V was clipped by 3 bases and J by 7 bases; unmatched bases: 7. As DNA, the CDR3 is TGTGCCAGCAGTTTCGGGACAGGCCCGTTTGAAGCTTTCTTT. This gives the protein CASSFGTGPFEAFF.

As regards this clone: At one of its ends the junction is not consistent with the germline gene, which may arise from a read error. The rearrangement links TRBV12-5 to TRBJ2-2; a possible D gene is TRBD2 (6 bases). Germline V gives CDR1 LGHNT, CDR2 FRNRAP. This CDR3 has 17 residues. The CDR3 DNA reads as TGTGCTAGTGGTTTCGCCGGACCGAGGATAAACACCGGGGGGCTGTTTTTT. Its translation is CASGFAGPRINTGGLFF. The variable domain in full, completed from reference TRBV12-5 and TRBJ2-2, reads DARVTQTPRHKVTEMGQEVTMRCQPILGHNTVFWYRQTMMQGLELLAYFRNRAPLDDSGMPKDRFSAEMPDATLATLKIQPSEPRDSAVYFCASGFAGPRINTGGLFFGEGSRLTVL.

The rearrangement uses TRBV7-9 and TRBJ2-1; 11 bases fit TRBD1. With V trimmed by 5 bases and J by 6 bases, 12 bases remained unmatched. The CDR3 spans 17 residues. The germline CDR1 and CDR2 sequences are SEHNR and FQNEAQ (reference sequence). The CDR3 region has the DNA TGTGCCAGCAGCACCCCTTCCGGGACAGGGGGGAGCAATGAGCAGTTCTTC. Translation gives CASSTPSGTGGSNEQFF.

The V call is TRBV28, the J call TRBJ2-7, with 7 bases matching TRBD2. The V gene's germline CDR1 is MDHEN and CDR2 SYDVKM. The CDR3 contains 13 residues. Unmatched junction bases numbered 5, after V lost 6 bases and J lost 3 bases. The CDR3 loop is CASSLPGGYEQYF. CDR3 bases: TGTGCCAGCAGCCTCCCGGGGGGCTACGAGCAGTACTTC.